The 31 T cell receptor beta chains below all came from one sample that was sequenced in a study of human T cells and chemical hapten exposure. Each CDR3 protein gets one entry after TCRdb re-called the RACE reads with MiXCR. The sample lists 35,000 or so distinct CDR3 sequences, around 6.5% occurring once. The time point here: patch test 1, 2 weeks after DPC sensitization. Treatment indicated: therapeutic diphenylcyclopropenone sensitization with weekly scalp DPC. It was from unfractionated whole blood that total RNA was extracted. Sample: whole blood, taken in connection with sensitization to the hapten diphenylcyclopropenone (DPC). Every receptor here comes from a woman aged 30 to 39 with alopecia areata. Some clones in this sample may be carry-over from other donors' samples.

This chain connects TRBV5-8 to TRBJ2-6; 10 positions agree with TRBD1. The V and J ends lost 0 bases and 0 bases, in that order; junction bases with no gene match: 6. Germline CDR1 and CDR2: SGHTS and YDEGEE. The CDR3 consists of 19 residues. The CDR3 reads CASSLGDRGPLSGANVLTF. DNA for the CDR3: TGTGCCAGCAGCTTGGGGGACAGGGGCCCCCTCTCTGGGGCCAACGTCCTGACTTTC. Full variable domain (rest looked up from reference TRBV5-8 and TRBJ2-6): EAGVTQSPTHLIKTRGQQATLRCSPISGHTSVYWYQQALGLGLQFLLWYDEGEERNRGNFPPRFSGRQFPNYSSELNVNALELEDSALYLCASSLGDRGPLSGANVLTFGAGSRLTVL.

This clonotype was observed many times. The chain joins TRBV6-6 to TRBJ1-1; D remains unclear. The CDR3 sequence is 15 residues long. V lost 0 bases and J lost 6, with 14 bases in between. Germline CDR1 reads MNHNY; CDR2 reads SVGAGI (reference sequence). CDR3 region: CASSYSNSGLAEAFF. The CDR3 region has the DNA TGTGCCAGCAGTTACTCGAACTCAGGTCTCGCTGAAGCTTTCTTT.

This sequence joins TRBV28 and TRBJ1-6; tentatively, D is TRBD1 (5 bases). The CDR3 has 15 amino acids. Germline lookup yields CDR1 MDHEN and CDR2 SYDVKM. V was pared by 3 bases and J by 7 bases, with 13 bases between. This CDR3 reads CASSLPGLRNSPLHF. As DNA, the CDR3 is TGTGCCAGCAGTTTGCCGGGGCTCCGAAATTCACCCCTCCACTTT. The variable domain in full, with the rest retrieved from reference TRBV28 and TRBJ1-6, is DVKVTQSSRYLVKRTGEKVFLECVQDMDHENMFWYRQDPGLGLRLIYFSYDVKMKEKGDIPEGYSVSREKKERFSLILESASTNQTSMYLCASSLPGLRNSPLHFGNGTRLTVT.

At least ten counts were recorded for this clonotype. The chain has TRBV29-1 and TRBJ1-5; tentatively, D is TRBD1 (6 bases). The CDR3 is 12 residues long. CDR1 is SQVTM, CDR2 ANQGSEA, per germline. Trimming left V 6 bases short and J 1 base short, with 7 bases between. The CDR3 sequence is CSVRGSNQPQHF. The DNA of the CDR3 is TGCAGCGTCAGGGGAAGCAATCAGCCCCAGCATTTT.

The chain links TRBV12-3 or TRBV12-4 to TRBJ2-3; D not certain. The V end was cut by 3 bases, the J end by 0 bases, with 4 bases between. The CDR3 loop spans 13 amino acids. CDR3 sequence: CASSLSSTDTQYF. For the CDR3, the DNA is TGTGCCAGCAGTTTGAGTAGCACAGATACGCAGTATTTT.

A few counts support this clonotype. The V gene is TRBV7-9, the J gene TRBJ1-6; possibly TRBD1 for D (5 bases). CDR1 is SEHNR and CDR2 is FQNEAQ in the germline V gene (reference sequence). The CDR3 totals 14 residues. V lost 3 bases and J lost 5, with 8 bases in between. The CDR3 loop is CASSFLGDNSPLHF. The DNA of the CDR3 is TGTGCCAGCAGCTTTCTGGGGGATAATTCACCCCTCCACTTT.

This clonotype was observed a few times. The CDR3 DNA sequence: TGTGCCAGCACCCCCGGGCTAGCGGATTACGAGCAGTACTTC. Protein sequence: CASTPGLADYEQYF. The chain couples TRBV12-3 or TRBV12-4 to TRBJ2-7, with TRBD2 matching over 7 bases. Trimming took 7 bases from V and 4 from J; bases not matched to a gene: 10. The CDR3 is made up of 14 amino acids.

This clonotype was counted many times. The V gene is TRBV29-1, the J gene TRBJ1-1; 7 nucleotides match TRBD1. Looked up from germline, CDR1 is SQVTM and CDR2 is ANQGSEA. There are 15 residues in the CDR3. The V gene end was trimmed by 6 bases and the J gene end by 1 base; junction bases not matched to a gene: 11. The CDR3 nucleotides read TGCAGCGTATGGTGGCCGGGACAGAAGAACACTGAAGCTTTCTTT. This encodes CSVWWPGQKNTEAFF. Together with reference TRBV29-1 and TRBJ1-1, the CDR3 gives the full variable domain: SAVISQKPSRDICQRGTSLTIQCQVDSQVTMMFWYRQQPGQSLTLIATANQGSEATYESGFVIDKFPISRPNLTFSTLTVSNMSPEDSSIYLCSVWWPGQKNTEAFFGQGTRLTVV.

This clonotype occurred a few times. V usage is TRBV5-4 and J usage is TRBJ2-7, with 9 positions matching TRBD1. J lost 7 bases, V lost 0 bases, and 11 bases had no gene match. This CDR3 spans 16 amino acids. The V gene's germline CDR1 is SGHNT and CDR2 YYREEE (reference sequence). CDR3 DNA: TGTGCCAGCAGCTTGGCCCAGGGACAGGGTTTGCGGGAGCAGTACTTC. Translated, it gives CASSLAQGQGLREQYF.

This clonotype appeared many times. The chain links TRBV3-1 to TRBJ2-3; 7 positions agree with TRBD1. The CDR3 totals 16 residues. With V trimmed by 4 bases and J by 0 bases, 7 bases remained unmatched. Germline lookup yields CDR1 LGHDT and CDR2 YNNKEL (reference sequence). CDR3 coding DNA: TGTGCCAGCAGCCCGAGGAAGGGGGCCAGCACAGATACGCAGTATTTT. Amino acid sequence: CASSPRKGASTDTQYF.

This clonotype occurred a few times. This chain links TRBV4-3 with TRBJ2-6, with 9 bases identical to TRBD1. The V gene end was trimmed by 0 bases and the J gene end by 2 bases; junction bases not matched to a gene: 8. This CDR3 spans 19 amino acids. The germline V gene has CDR1 LGHNA and CDR2 YSLEER. This CDR3 reads CASSQDYTGGRTGANVLTF. In DNA form, the CDR3 reads TGCGCCAGCAGCCAAGATTACACAGGGGGCCGGACTGGGGCCAACGTCCTGACTTTC.

This clonotype was seen only a few times. The V gene is TRBV5-1, the J gene TRBJ1-1; no firm D call. Germline CDR1 and CDR2: SGHRS and YFSETQ. This CDR3 region has 14 residues. V was cut by 3 bases and J by 1 base, with 10 bases left in between. CDR3 in amino acids: CASSWEGENTEAFF. The CDR3 region has the DNA TGCGCCAGCAGCTGGGAGGGTGAGAACACTGAAGCTTTCTTT.

This clonotype was seen ten or more times. The rearrangement uses TRBV3-1 and TRBJ2-7, with unresolved D. Trimming removed 0 bases at V and 4 bases at J, with 7 bases between. In germline, CDR1 is LGHDT, CDR2 YNNKEL (reference sequence). This CDR3 is built from 13 residues. The CDR3 nucleotides read TGTGCCAGCAGCCAAGAGCCGCCGTACGAGCAGTACTTC. It encodes CASSQEPPYEQYF.

J is TRBJ2-2 and V is TRBV29-1; 9 positions match TRBD2. Germline assignment: CDR1 SQVTM and CDR2 ANQGSEA. This CDR3 region has 14 residues. V trimming: 7 bases; J trimming: 4 bases; junction bases outside the gene matches: 7. The CDR3 DNA reads as TGCAGCGCTCAGGAGACTAGCGGCACCGGGGAGCTGTTTTTT. Translating gives CSAQETSGTGELFF.

This chain uses TRBV3-1 with TRBJ2-5; D is ambiguous. CDR1 and CDR2 (germline): LGHDT, YNNKEL (reference sequence). The V end was cut by 4 bases, the J end by 1 base, with 7 bases between. The CDR3 runs to 13 residues. CDR3 residues: CASSPTPQETQYF. The CDR3 DNA sequence: TGTGCCAGCAGCCCGACACCCCAAGAGACCCAGTACTTC.

This clonotype is labeled medium-sized. The chain uses TRBV4-2 and TRBJ2-7; D not resolved. The CDR3 is 11 amino acids. CDR1 LGHNA and CDR2 YNFKEQ come from the germline V gene. V lost 1 base and J 5 bases, leaving 3 bases between the germline ends. The CDR3 nucleotides are TGTGCCAGCAGCCAAGGGGACGAGCAGTACTTC. Its protein product is CASSQGDEQYF.

This clonotype was counted between two and nine times. The chain combines TRBV12-3 or TRBV12-4 with TRBJ2-2, with a possible D match to TRBD1 (6 bases). The CDR3 has 14 residues. The ends were cut back, 6 bases at V and 3 bases at J, with 11 bases in the middle. The CDR3 reads CASRPDRYTGELFF. CDR3 DNA sequence: TGTGCCAGCAGACCCGACAGGTACACCGGGGAGCTGTTTTTT.

There are many counts of this clonotype. V is TRBV4-3 and J is TRBJ2-7; TRBD2 agrees at 8 bases. The junction had 8 bases not matched to a gene; V was cut back by 3 bases and J by 4 bases. Germline values: CDR1 LGHNA, CDR2 YSLEER. This CDR3 region has 15 residues. In DNA form, the CDR3 reads TGCGCCAGCAGCCAGACCGGGGGGGCAGGTTACGAGCAGTACTTC. Its protein product is CASSQTGGAGYEQYF.

The chain has TRBV9 and TRBJ1-6; D is unclear. CDR1 and CDR2 (germline): SGDLS, YYNGEE. The CDR3 sequence is 13 residues long. V lost 1 base and J lost 7, with 6 bases in between. CDR3 in DNA: TGTGCCAGCAGCGTACGGCTGAATTCACCCCTCCACTTT. It is translated as CASSVRLNSPLHF.

This clonotype was seen ten or more times. The chain has TRBV2 and TRBJ1-2, with D hard to call. Germline CDR1 reads SNHLY; CDR2 reads FYNNEI. Trimming shortened V by 4 bases and J by 2 bases, and 11 bases separated the two germline ends. The CDR3 is 14 amino acids. In nucleotides, the CDR3 is TGTGCCAGCAGTGCTCTCACAGCAAACTATGGCTACACCTTC. It encodes CASSALTANYGYTF. Variable domain in full (rest from reference TRBV2 and TRBJ1-2): EPEVTQTPSHQVTQMGQEVILRCVPISNHLYFYWYRQILGQKVEFLVSFYNNEISEKSEIFDDQFSVERPDGSNFTLKIRSTKLEDSAMYFCASSALTANYGYTFGSGTRLTVV.

The sample holds a few counts of this clonotype. The rearrangement uses TRBV4-1 and TRBJ2-1; no reliable D call. Between the trimmed V and J ends, which lost 6 bases and 3 bases, there was a span of 18 bases. CDR1 is MGHRA and CDR2 is YSYEKL in the germline V gene. The CDR3 sequence is 16 residues long. CDR3 coding DNA: TGCGCCAGCAGTCAACCCGTAGGGATCCGCTACAATGAGCAGTTCTTC. It translates to CASSQPVGIRYNEQFF.

This clonotype was seen a handful of times. The rearrangement uses TRBV9 and TRBJ2-3; D is unresolved. V dropped 2 bases and J dropped 0 bases, with 10 bases sitting between them. CDR1 and CDR2 from the germline V gene are SGDLS and YYNGEE. The CDR3 has 15 amino acids. The CDR3 DNA reads as TGTGCCAGCAGCGTCGCCGGTCGGAGCACAGATACGCAGTATTTT. Translated: CASSVAGRSTDTQYF.

The rearrangement links TRBV5-6 to TRBJ1-2; 9 nucleotides agree with TRBD1. Germline CDR1 and CDR2: SGHDT and YYEEEE. The CDR3 spans 14 residues. V dropped 3 bases and J dropped 2; count of bases not matched to a gene: 2. CDR3 DNA: TGTGCCAGCAGCTGGGACAGGGCCAACTATGGCTACACCTTC. Protein: CASSWDRANYGYTF.

The chain employs TRBV5-1 and TRBJ2-5; D remains ambiguous. Germline V gene lookup returns CDR1 SGHRS and CDR2 YFSETQ. The germline V and J ends were trimmed by 2 bases and 7 bases, with 18 bases remaining between them. The CDR3 is 15 residues long. The CDR3 sequence: CASSFDRVEFGTQYF. The CDR3 nucleotides read TGCGCCAGCAGCTTTGACCGAGTAGAATTTGGGACCCAGTACTTC.

This clonotype was counted a few times. CDR3 residues: CASSRLAAGYEQYF. CDR3 bases: TGTGCCAGCAGTAGACTAGCGGCGGGCTACGAGCAGTACTTC. The chain combines TRBV6-5 with TRBJ2-7; 9 bases are a match to TRBD2. Germline CDR1 is MNHEY and CDR2 is SVGAGI. The CDR3 is 14 residues long. V lost 5 bases, J lost 3 bases, and 5 bases stayed unmatched.

This clonotype occurred many times. The V and J genes are TRBV5-1 and TRBJ1-1; 10 nucleotides line up with TRBD1. V was pared by 0 bases and J by 0 bases, with 5 bases of the junction left unmatched. CDR1 and CDR2 (germline): SGHRS, YFSETQ. The CDR3 runs 17 residues. This CDR3 reads CASSLGDRGRMNTEAFF. DNA for the CDR3: TGCGCCAGCAGCTTGGGGGACAGGGGCCGTATGAACACTGAAGCTTTCTTT. Full variable domain (missing parts from reference TRBV5-1 and TRBJ1-1): KAGVTQTPRYLIKTRGQQVTLSCSPISGHRSVSWYQQTPGQGLQFLFEYFSETQRNKGNFPGRFSGRQFSNSRSEMNVSTLELGDSALYLCASSLGDRGRMNTEAFFGQGTRLTVV.

The CDR3 DNA reads as TGTGCCAGCAGTGAGGGGGTTAGTTACAATGAGCAGTTCTTC. As protein: CASSEGVSYNEQFF. The chain links TRBV25-1 to TRBJ2-1; either TRBD1 or TRBD2 may supply D (5 bases each). The CDR3 totals 14 residues. Germline CDR1 and CDR2: MGHDK and SYGVNS. V was pared by 3 bases and J by 4 bases, with 10 bases between.

This clonotype was seen more than once but under ten times. V and J are TRBV6-5 and TRBJ2-1, with a possible D match to TRBD2 (6 bases). The V gene lost 2 bases and the J gene lost 4 bases, with 9 bases spanning the gap. The germline CDR1 and CDR2 sequences are MNHEY and SVGAGI. This CDR3 is 14 amino acids long. The CDR3 DNA is TGTGCCAGCAGTTACGGGGCGGGGTACAATGAGCAGTTCTTC. Protein product: CASSYGAGYNEQFF.

This clonotype was counted a few times. The chain employs TRBV5-4 and TRBJ2-3, with D possibly being TRBD2 (5 bases). The V and J ends lost 6 bases and 2 bases respectively, with 16 bases between them. Germline V gene sequence: CDR1 SGHNT, CDR2 YYREEE (reference sequence). This CDR3 region has 15 residues. The DNA for the CDR3 is TGTGCCAGCACCCGACCCGGACTCCCCACAGATACGCAGTATTTT. The encoded protein is CASTRPGLPTDTQYF.

The rearrangement links TRBV29-1 to TRBJ1-2; TRBD1 matches at 9 bases. Germline assignment: CDR1 SQVTM and CDR2 ANQGSEA. The CDR3 is 12 amino acids. The trim removed 7 bases at V and 7 bases at J, leaving 7 bases unmatched. The CDR3 is CSAKGQGIGYTF. CDR3 nucleotide sequence: TGCAGCGCAAAGGGACAGGGAATTGGCTACACCTTC.

The gene calls are TRBV4-3 and TRBJ2-6; D is unclear. The V gene's germline CDR1 is LGHNA and CDR2 YSLEER. CDR3 length equals 14 residues. V was clipped by 4 bases and J by 0 bases, with 4 bases between them. CDR3 region: CASSRHSGANVLTF. DNA for the CDR3: TGCGCCAGCAGCCGGCACTCTGGGGCCAACGTCCTGACTTTC.